A selection of T cell receptor beta chains follows, all from one sample in a study of T-cell memory formation after mild COVID-19. TCRdb analysed the 5' RACE reads with MiXCR anew, one entry per CDR3 protein. The repertoire holds about 440,000 distinct CDR3 sequences, approximately 20% seen once, with around 8.4% in the top ten. Specimen: PBMCs or a T cell subset sorted from them (not recorded which). The origin of the receptors is an adult woman who had mild COVID-19 (a few samples of this study predate the infection). Cell type and time point are not known. Both conserved end residues are part of each CDR3. The D gene is left open where the match is weak. For some rows the clone size is stated as once, few or many, or as a class when expanded; others skip it.

TRBV3-1,.,.,TRBJ1-2,TGTGCCAGCAGCCGCACGAGGGGGGACGCTAGTTACTATGGCTACACCTTC,CASSRTRGDASYYGYTF
TRBV5-1,.,many,TRBJ1-3,TGCGCCAGCAGCCCGGATCCGAGCTCTGGAAACACCATATATTTT,CASSPDPSSGNTIYF
TRBV5-8,TRBD1,.,TRBJ1-2,TGTGCCAGCAGCTTGGCCCCGACAGGGTCCGATGGCTACACCTTC,CASSLAPTGSDGYTF
TRBV4-2,.,.,TRBJ1-2,TGTGCCAGCAGGACCGAGATAACCCCTAACTATGGCTACACCTTC,CASRTEITPNYGYTF
TRBV24-1,.,.,TRBJ1-2,TGTGCCACCAGTGATTTCGCGGGGTATGGCTACACCTTC,CATSDFAGYGYTF
TRBV6-6,TRBD1,.,TRBJ2-5,TGTGCCAGCAGAGTGAGACAGGGGCAAGAGACCCAGTACTTC,CASRVRQGQETQYF
TRBV4-3,.,.,TRBJ1-1,TGCGCCAGCAGCCGCGGGGGCCGAACCAACACTGAAGCTTTCTTT,CASSRGGRTNTEAFF
TRBV6-1,TRBD1,few,TRBJ2-7,TGTGCCAGTTATAACCGGGACAGGGCGTCCTACGAGCAGTACTTC,CASYNRDRASYEQYF
TRBV18,.,.,TRBJ2-3,TGTGCCAGCTCACTCCTCAGTAATGCCCCAGATACGCAGTATTTT,CASSLLSNAPDTQYF
TRBV7-6,TRBD1,many,TRBJ1-1,TGTGCCAGCAGCTCCGCGACAGGGAGCCCTGAAGCTTTCTTT,CASSSATGSPEAFF
TRBV24-1,.,.,TRBJ2-7,TGTGCCACCAGTGGAACGAACTACGAGCAGTACTTC,CATSGTNYEQYF
TRBV6-5,.,few,TRBJ1-1,TGTGCCAGCAGTTCGCCAGCAGGGCTCCAAGCTTTCTTT,CASSSPAGLQAFF
TRBV24-1,TRBD1,many,TRBJ2-5,TGTGCCACCAGTGATTTGGGACAGGAAGAGACCCAGTACTTC,CATSDLGQEETQYF
TRBV18,.,.,TRBJ2-3,TGTGCCAGCTCACTACCCGTTCTACCTCTTAGCGGAAGAGTTCTAGATACGCAGTATTTT,CASSLPVLPLSGRVLDTQYF
TRBV20-1,.,.,TRBJ2-3,TGCAGTGCTAGAGATTACGCGGGCGAGGATACGCAGTATTTT,CSARDYAGEDTQYF
TRBV11-3,TRBD2,once,TRBJ2-7,TGTGCCAGCAGCTTAGCCCAATTTAGCGGGGGCGCCCTTGACGAGCAGTACTTC,CASSLAQFSGGALDEQYF
TRBV4-2,TRBD2,few,TRBJ2-7,TGTGCCAGCAGCCAAGGGGTAGGGAGGGTCTACGAGCAGTACTTC,CASSQGVGRVYEQYF
TRBV4-1,TRBD1,.,TRBJ2-2,TGCGCCAGCCGGACAGGGGGCGTGAACGGGGAGCTGTTTTTT,CASRTGGVNGELFF
TRBV29-1,.,.,TRBJ1-1,TGCAGCGTTGGCGACACCGGAACTTTCTTT,CSVGDTGTFF
TRBV19,.,.,TRBJ2-5,TGTGCCAGTAGTATTGAAGGGGGCCAAGAGACCCAGTACTTC,CASSIEGGQETQYF
TRBV7-9,TRBD2,many,TRBJ2-7,TGTGCCAGCATTTCTAGCGGGGCCTACGAGCAGTACTTC,CASISSGAYEQYF
TRBV7-2,TRBD1,many,TRBJ2-7,TGTGCCAGCAGCCCCGGGACAGACTCCTACGAGCAGTACTTC,CASSPGTDSYEQYF
TRBV7-2,.,few,TRBJ2-7,TGTGCCAGCAGCTCATATAGCGACCCTTACGAGCAGTACTTC,CASSSYSDPYEQYF
TRBV5-1,TRBD1,few,TRBJ2-7,TGCGCCAGCAGCACGGGACAGGGTCTCAACGAGCAGTACTTC,CASSTGQGLNEQYF
TRBV28,TRBD2,few,TRBJ2-1,TGTGCCAGCCTCGGACTAGCGATGACGTTCTTC,CASLGLAMTFF
TRBV7-6,.,few,TRBJ2-1,TGTGCCAGCAGCTCCAACCTAGAAAACTACAATGAGCAGTTCTTC,CASSSNLENYNEQFF
TRBV7-6,.,.,TRBJ2-6,TGTGCCAGCAGCCACGGCTGGAACGTCCTGACTTTC,CASSHGWNVLTF
TRBV2,.,.,TRBJ2-7,TGTGCCAGCAGCTGGGCCCAAGGAGAGCAGTACTTC,CASSWAQGEQYF
TRBV18,.,.,TRBJ1-5,TGTGCCAGCTCACCACATGGGGATCAGCCCCAGCATTTT,CASSPHGDQPQHF
TRBV11-2,TRBD1,.,TRBJ1-1,TGTGCCAGCAGCTCTACAGGGGGAAGAAGCACTGAAGCTTTCTTT,CASSSTGGRSTEAFF
TRBV24-1,.,.,TRBJ1-1,TGTGCCACCAGTGATTCCTCAGGGGCGAACGTGAACACTGAAGCTTTCTTT,CATSDSSGANVNTEAFF
TRBV6-5,.,few,TRBJ1-2,TGTGCCAGCAGTTACTCGGGCCCGTACTATGGCTACACCTTC,CASSYSGPYYGYTF
TRBV5-1,TRBD1,few,TRBJ1-1,TGCGCCAGCAGCTTTCGGGACAGGACTTACACTGAAGCTTTCTTT,CASSFRDRTYTEAFF
TRBV24-1,TRBD2,few,TRBJ2-1,TGTGCCACCAGTCGCCTAGCGGGAGGTGGGAATGAGCAGTTCTTC,CATSRLAGGGNEQFF
TRBV7-9,.,.,TRBJ1-1,TGTGCCAGCAGCTATTGGGCCCTGTTCGCGAGGAACACTGAAGCTTTCTTT,CASSYWALFARNTEAFF
TRBV6-2/TRBV6-3,.,few,TRBJ2-7,TGTGCCAGCCACCCTAGGTACAGAGAGACCTACGAGCAGTACTTC,CASHPRYRETYEQYF
TRBV7-6,TRBD1,many,TRBJ2-5,TGTGCCAGCACCCTTTATCAGGGGGCTCAAGAGACCCAGTACTTC,CASTLYQGAQETQYF
TRBV5-1,.,.,TRBJ2-3,TGCGCCAGCAGCTTGGGACAGGCGGTGATCGGCACAGATACGCAGTATTTT,CASSLGQAVIGTDTQYF
TRBV5-1,.,few,TRBJ1-2,TGCGCCAGCAGCTTGCCGCCGGGAAACTATGGCTACACCTTC,CASSLPPGNYGYTF